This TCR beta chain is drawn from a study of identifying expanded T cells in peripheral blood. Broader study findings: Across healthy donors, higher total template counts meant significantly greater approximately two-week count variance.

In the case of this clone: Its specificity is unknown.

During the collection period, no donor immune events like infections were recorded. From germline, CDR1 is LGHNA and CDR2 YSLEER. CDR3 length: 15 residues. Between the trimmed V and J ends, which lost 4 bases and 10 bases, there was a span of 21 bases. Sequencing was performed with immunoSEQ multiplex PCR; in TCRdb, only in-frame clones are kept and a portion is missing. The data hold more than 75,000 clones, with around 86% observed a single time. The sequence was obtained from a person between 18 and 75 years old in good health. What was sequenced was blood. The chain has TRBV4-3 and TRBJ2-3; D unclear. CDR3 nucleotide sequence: TGCGCCAGCAGCCCACACATCGGGCCGTACTCGGCGCAGTATTTT. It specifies CASSPHIGPYSAQYF.